Listed here are 2 T cell receptor beta chains from one sample, sequenced in a study of blood T cell repertoires in COVID-19. Profiled with immunoSEQ multiplex PCR; TCRdb holds only in-frame clones, not every one. The repertoire has some 140,000 clones, more than 75% of them found once; the top ten carry around 19%. Sequencing used peripheral blood. The receptors shown here come from a woman in her forties or fifties who had recovered from COVID-19.

The chain couples TRBV4-3 to TRBJ2-7; 11 bases map to TRBD2. J gave up 2 bases and V 1 base, and 4 bases lay outside the gene matches. The germline gives CDR1 LGHNA, CDR2 YSLEER. CDR3 length equals 16 residues. The CDR3 region is CASSQVSGRAPYEQYF. In nucleotides, the CDR3 is TGCGCCAGCAGCCAAGTTAGCGGGAGGGCCCCCTACGAGCAGTACTTC.

The chain carries TRBV4-1 and TRBJ2-5; D may be TRBD1 (6 bases). Germline V lookup: CDR1 MGHRA, CDR2 YSYEKL. This CDR3 has 14 residues. V shed 0 bases and J shed 3 bases, with 8 bases lying between them. In nucleotides, the CDR3 is TGCGCCAGCAGCCAAGAAAACAGGGAAGAGACCCAGTACTTC. Protein product: CASSQENREETQYF.